The present TCR beta chain was sequenced within a study of regulatory T cells in long-lasting Graves disease. This clonotype came up many times. Sample time point: newly diagnosed GD, antithyroid drugs for less than 3 months. PBMC-extracted RNA yielded the TCR library. Arm-PCR of CDR3 regions and iRepertoire HTBI primers were the basis on which TCR beta libraries were built. TCRdb reprocessed the multiplex PCR reads with MiXCR, giving one entry per CDR3 protein. The data hold around 450,000 distinct CDR3 sequences, with around 15% observed a single time. Trimming removed 3 bases at V and 3 bases at J, with 8 bases between. The CDR3 runs to 14 residues. The same data also contributed to another study, on T cells in Graves' hyperthyroidism and ophthalmopathy. That paper states: It was considered stable Graves' hyperthyroidism when ophthalmopathy did not progress within 18 months. Ophthalmopathy prediction by the model preceded onset by a median approximately six months.

The V call is TRBV12-3 or TRBV12-4, the J call TRBJ2-2; weak D call: TRBD2 (5 bases). The clonotype originates from a man aged 35 to 55 with Graves disease. The sample here was peripheral blood mononuclear cells (PBMCs), taken at new diagnosis, from a patient treated with antithyroid drugs. For the CDR3, the DNA is TGTGCCAGCAGTTTTTTGAGGGACACCGGGGAGCTGTTTTTT. The encoded protein is CASSFLRDTGELFF.